Listed here is a single TCR beta chain. Its antigen remains unidentified. The data belong to a study of blood T cells in healthy people across ages. Alongside a J-beta primer mix, a sample-barcoded 5' primer served in a second PCR lasting roughly 7 to 11 cycles. MiXCR, applied by TCRdb to the 5' RACE reads, yields one record per CDR3 protein. The sample has about 570,000 distinct CDR3 sequences; roughly 28% are singletons. General study points: TCR beta diversity, measured per million T cells, fell in a roughly linear way with age. CMV status of donors was not determined, possibly confounding expanded clonotype changes.

Germline lookup yields CDR1 MGHRA and CDR2 YSYEKL. The CDR3 is 15 amino acids. V shed 4 bases and J shed 1 base, with 13 bases lying between them. The receptor comes from a woman in her seventies in good health. The chain employs TRBV4-1 and TRBJ2-5; D is possibly TRBD2 (6 bases). The sequencing sample was made of blood. The CDR3 DNA follows: TGCGCCAGCAGCCTTACTGGAGGGTTCCAAGAGACCCAGTACTTC. It is translated as CASSLTGGFQETQYF.